This TCR beta chain was sequenced during a study of cytomegalovirus exposure and HLA in healthy donors (TCRdb year 2017). Broadly, across the study: In an earlier analysis of under 600 of the donors, less than 350 Gb of sequence data and approximately 100 million unique TCR beta sequences from 180 million or so T cells were reported. Around 320 gigabases of sequencing data and approximately 84 million unique TCR sequences were included in an early release covering about 700 HLA-typed donors. Of the roughly 420 genotyped donors, 81% were placed in the genetic ancestry cluster associated with self-reported Caucasian donors. The study aimed to test whether cataloging public T cell receptors could reveal signatures of past pathogen exposure. Using immunosequencing, the study profiled T cell repertoires from some 670 subjects and related those repertoires to cytomegalovirus serostatus. In addition to the first cohort of around 670 subjects, a separate validation cohort of 120 different subjects was used. The study combined high-throughput TCR immunosequencing, statistical association of individual TCRs with disease status, and machine learning to predict cytomegalovirus infection status. A later analysis re-examined previously published TCR beta repertoires from more than 650 donors and added high-resolution HLA genotyping to investigate patterns of TCR occurrence. The later analysis used no new phenotypic data to find candidate immune exposures, relying instead on TCR beta sequences and their occurrence across donors. In an earlier analysis of 587 of the donors, high-throughput TCR beta sequencing was used to judge whether each TCR beta V gene segment behaved as functional or pseudogenic. Alongside the repertoire data, information on donor age, sex, ethnicity and CMV serostatus was compiled. A later genetic analysis used genome-wide SNP genotypes for about three fifths of the 666 donors, treating that subset as a discovery cohort. Every discovery cohort repertoire had been produced on one sequencing platform. Class I and class II HLA loci were covered by the typing at four-digit resolution. Typing coverage differed by locus: A, B, C, DRB1 and DQB1 were typed in roughly 620-640 donors, DQA1 in around 500, DPA1 in nearly 610, and DPB1 in just under 490. Because of strong linkage in the cohort, a handful of DR-DQ haplotypes were treated as single units for association and clustering. Across under 500 genotyped donors of the cohort, an average of approximately 220,000 unique TCR beta nucleotide sequences per donor were sequenced, and 15% to 20% of those sequences were non-productive. Points the paper makes about the study in general: A later analysis reported that several top co-occurrence clusters appeared linked to parvovirus B19, influenza, CMV and Epstein-Barr virus. Because HLA typing was missing for some donors at each locus, association tests included only the typed subset. A few of the identified cytomegalovirus-associated TCR beta chains were confirmed in vitro to be specific for cytomegalovirus antigens. When HLA alleles, especially DR and DQ, strongly co-occurred, attributing TCR associations to individual alleles was difficult. In a later genetic analysis, a missense DCLRE1C variant was associated with V-gene and J-gene trimming of TCR beta chains, and the association was replicated in an independent cohort. This cohort had only TCR beta chains sequenced, and the lack of alpha or paired-chain data limited which features could be detected. Some IMGT-functional V segments, including TRBV6-2 and TRBV6-3, could not be distinguished by the 87-base-pair reads and were therefore excluded. In a later genetic analysis, fewer N-insertions in productive TCRs were reported among donors in an Asian-associated ancestry cluster than the approximately 710-donor mean. The authors suggested that the approach could potentially be generalized to other disease states and immunological phenotypes. Most TCR sequences were observed very rarely across donors, whereas some public TCRs were present in many individuals. CMV serostatus was the only immune exposure information available for the cohort. Broadly in line with IMGT annotations, most TCR beta V segments showed up in productive rearrangements about 90% or about 30% of the time in an earlier analysis of several hundred of the donors. Cytomegalovirus status was reported to be diagnosed by the classifier with high specificity and sensitivity in both the original and validation cohorts. A further reported finding was that TCR beta sequences accurately predicted the HLA-A and HLA-B alleles for most subjects in the first cohort. Because counts were too low, seventeen rarely observed V segments, including chromosome 9 orphons, were excluded from the earlier analysis of fewer than 650 of the donors. A later analysis found that HLA-associated TCR beta chains were more clonally expanded and had lower generation probabilities than equally common non-associated chains. The sequencing pipeline was judged likely to have produced a cluster of highly shared sequence variants as a technical artifact. Specific HLA alleles were associated with more than 15,000 TCR beta sequences at a false discovery rate of 0.05 in a later analysis. Linkage disequilibrium might explain the correlated functional status among segregating V segments, but an unknown experimental factor could not be excluded. The presence/absence analyses assumed that sequencing depth was roughly uniform across donors, and that assumption may not be true. In a later analysis, most CMV-associated TCR beta chains were found to appear HLA-restricted, with HLA associations seemingly driven largely by CMV exposure. A total of 150 or so TCR beta chains were listed by the study as associated with cytomegalovirus. In a later analysis, the rate of TCR association differed among HLA loci, with DRB1 alleles having the most associated TCRs and HLA-C alleles having the fewest.

In total, 630 or so healthy bone marrow donors made up the cohort. At the time of sampling, all cohort members were nominally healthy, though unrecorded immune exposures were likely present. The donor tested CMV seronegative and was one of the 352 seronegative cohort members. Every donor gave a peripheral blood sample, and the peripheral blood mononuclear cells from that sample were used for TCR beta sequencing. The Qiagen DNeasy Blood Extraction Kit was used to extract genomic DNA from the blood cell samples. Libraries were built with the immunoSEQ multiplex PCR assay. For the multiplex PCR, a mixture combining 60 forward primers for TCR Vbeta segments and 13 reverse primers for TCR Jbeta segments was used. The CDR3 region of rearranged TCR beta genes was amplified from genomic DNA by a multiplex PCR assay. On the Illumina HiSeq System, the amplified TCR beta libraries were sequenced as 87-base-pair reads. Regarding the original processing steps: In a later analysis, tens of millions of unique TCR beta chains were counted across the roughly 610 repertoires, and roughly 9.9 million of these chains were shared by at least two donors. To remove PCR and sequencing errors, raw reads were error-corrected and collapsed into unique sequences using a nearest-neighbor algorithm that merged closely related sequences. To assign V, D and J gene segments, CDR3 sequences were aligned to IMGT reference sequences. For a sequence to be retained, a match of at least six nucleotides was required to both a V gene segment and a J gene segment. A rearrangement was called productive if the CDR3 had no stop codons and remained in frame with V and J, and every other rearrangement was called non-productive. Following IMGT convention, CDR3 was defined as the stretch from the second conserved V-encoded cysteine to the conserved J-encoded phenylalanine. The earlier analysis of 500 to 650 of the donors excluded any sequence lacking an unambiguous match to a single V gene segment. An earlier analysis of several hundred of the donors classified V segments as functional when productive rearrangements were above 56.7% and as segregating when the standard deviation between donors was above 5%. A statistical classification framework was built for diagnosing cytomegalovirus status from the catalog of TCR beta chain sequences. V and J gene assignment, in a later analysis, came from comparing TCR nucleotide sequences with IMGT/GENE-DB human TR gene sequences. In a later analysis, CDR3 sequences and most-parsimonious VDJ recombination scenarios were assigned using the TCRdist pipeline. In a later analysis, each TCR beta chain was defined by its CDR3 amino acid sequence together with its V-gene family, and reads without a unique V-gene family were excluded. A later analysis removed 592 highly shared, low-generation-probability nucleotide sequences to deal with suspected cross-contamination and a sequencing artifact. For each public chain, a later analysis derived a clonal expansion index from normalized ranks of inferred template counts within each repertoire. In a later analysis, generation probabilities were computed with a VDJ recombination model fitted to out-of-frame rearrangements, and the resulting probabilities were checked against IGoR. In a later analysis, hypergeometric tests were used to score TCR-TCR, TCR-HLA and TCR-CMV co-occurrence, with a repertoire-size bias correction applied to TCR pairs. To estimate false discovery rates, a later analysis permuted the HLA or CMV assignments 20 times. In a later analysis, co-occurring TCRs were grouped using DBSCAN, with TCRdist sequence similarity added in when clustering inside HLA-allele-positive subsets. For co-occurrence clustering, repertoires with fewer than 30,000 or more than 120,000 public chains were excluded, along with several repertoires with anomalous nucleotide sharing. TCRdb holds this immuneACCESS table with in-frame rearrangements only. Some clones are missing; in checked studies, unresolved V genes explain under half, and the rest has no known cause. V and J calls plus clone size are reproduced from that table; the DNA served to infer D and trimming. This sample gives roughly 140,000 clones in total; about 78% of them show up just once. The top ten hold 2.8% of the sample.

About this clone: This receptor's antigen is unknown. The record has no base qualities; no much larger clone is one base away.

V is pared back by 2 bases and J by 3 bases, with 15 bases lying between the germline termini. Reading from cysteine to phenylalanine, the CDR3 counts 15 amino acids. Of all the DNA, just the CDR3 is kept, 45 bases in frame from base 1. CDR1 and CDR2 were assigned from the germline V gene (reference sequence) as SGHNT and YYREEE. Recombination linked TRBV5-4 to TRBJ2-7; TRBD1 might be the D gene, on 6 matching bases. The receptor was derived from a male donor in good health and CMV-seronegative. The sequencing sample was made of PBMCs. The sequenced DNA: TGTGCCAGCAGCTTTGGGACACCTACCATCTACGAGCAGTACTTC. This yields the protein CASSFGTPTIYEQYF. Here the CDR3 is joined to the reference TRBV5-4 and TRBJ2-7 genes, and the full variable domain is: ETGVTQSPTHLIKTRGQQVTLRCSSQSGHNTVSWYQQALGQGPQFIFQYYREEENGRGNFPPRFSGLQFPNYSSELNVNALELDDSALYLCASSFGTPTIYEQYFGPGTRLTVT.